Below, 25 T cell receptor beta chains from the same sample are listed, as sequenced in a study of blood T cell repertoires in COVID-19 (dated by TCRdb to 2020 to 2021). Preparation of the library involved the immunoSEQ multiplex PCR assay. Held by TCRdb, this immuneACCESS table contains in-frame sequences only and omits some clones. Under half of the omission traces to an unresolved V gene where checked; the cause of the rest is unknown. Counted in this sample were under 200,000 clones; approximately 87% of them appeared once. The leading ten clones occupy about 2.7% of the sample. Input material: peripheral blood. The receptors come from a man aged 40-55 years with active or convalescent COVID-19.

V gene TRBV9 combines with J gene TRBJ2-5; possible D gene TRBD2, 5 bases. Germline CDR1 is SGDLS and CDR2 is YYNGEE. Trimming pared 3 bases from V and 7 bases from J, leaving 13 bases between. The CDR3 covers 13 residues. The CDR3 coding sequence is TGTGCCAGCAGCGGGCCGGGCCGGGGGACCCAGTACTTC. It is translated as CASSGPGRGTQYF.

The chain is built from TRBV25-1 and TRBJ1-5; 10 bases fit TRBD1. The V gene's germline CDR1 is MGHDK and CDR2 SYGVNS. The V and J ends lost 2 bases and 4 bases, in that order; junction bases with no gene match: 2. CDR3 length: 15 residues. In DNA form, the CDR3 reads TGTGCCAGCAGTGAAGGGACAGGGGTAAATCAGCCCCAGCATTTT. This gives the protein CASSEGTGVNQPQHF. Based on the CDR3 plus reference TRBV25-1 and TRBJ1-5, the full variable domain is EADIYQTPRYLVIGTGKKITLECSQTMGHDKMYWYQQDPGMELHLIHYSYGVNSTEKGDLSSESTVSRIRTEHFPLTLESARPSHTSQYLCASSEGTGVNQPQHFGDGTRLSIL.

The DNA of the CDR3 is TGTGCCAGCAGCCCCCCCGGGACAGGGGGTTGGACTGAAGCTTTCTTT. This sequence encodes CASSPPGTGGWTEAFF. This chain uses TRBV5-6 with TRBJ1-1; 11 bases align to TRBD1. The CDR3 contains 16 residues. Germline loops: CDR1 SGHDT, CDR2 YYEEEE. V was pared by 4 bases and J by 5 bases, with 10 bases of the junction left unmatched.

The chain uses TRBV28 and TRBJ1-2; D possibly corresponds to TRBD1 (6 bases). The CDR3 totals 15 residues. Germline-derived CDR1 and CDR2 are MDHEN and SYDVKM. V lost 5 bases and J lost 0, with 13 bases in between. The CDR3 sequence: CASSGGQLANYGYTF. CDR3 coding DNA: TGTGCCAGCAGTGGCGGACAGTTAGCTAACTATGGCTACACCTTC.

This clone appeared a few times. This CDR3 is CASSRGQGDSPLHF. In DNA, the CDR3 is TGTGCCAGCAGCCGGGGCCAGGGGGACTCACCCCTCCACTTT. This chain uses TRBV4-2 with TRBJ1-6, with 7 bases identical to TRBD1. The CDR3 consists of 14 residues. Germline trimming cut 4 bases from V and 10 bases from J; bases unmatched to any gene: 7. Per germline, CDR1 LGHNA and CDR2 YNFKEQ.

The V and J genes are TRBV11-2 and TRBJ2-7, with TRBD2 matching 8 bases. The CDR3 length is 15 residues. The germline V gene has CDR1 SGHAT and CDR2 FQNNGV. Trimming took 4 bases from V and 2 from J; bases not matched to a gene: 7. The chain's CDR3 is CASSSLRGGAYEQYF. The CDR3 bases are TGTGCCAGCAGCTCCCTTCGGGGGGGAGCCTACGAGCAGTACTTC. The variable domain in full, with the rest retrieved from reference TRBV11-2 and TRBJ2-7, is EAGVAQSPRYKIIEKRQSVAFWCNPISGHATLYWYQQILGQGPKLLIQFQNNGVVDDSQLPKDRFSAERLKGVDSTLKIQPAKLEDSAVYLCASSSLRGGAYEQYFGPGTRLTVT.

The chain recombines TRBV7-2 with TRBJ1-2; perhaps TRBD1 as D (6 bases). Trimming took 3 bases from V and 7 from J, leaving 12 bases between them. This CDR3 contains 13 residues. Germline V gene sequence: CDR1 SGHTA, CDR2 FQGNSA. The chain's CDR3 is CASSLYRVGGYTF. In nucleotides, the CDR3 is TGTGCCAGCAGCTTGTACAGGGTCGGTGGCTACACCTTC.

CDR3 residues: CASSPEDRVAHGNTIYF. CDR3 nucleotide sequence: TGTGCCAGCTCACCAGAGGACAGGGTCGCGCACGGAAACACCATATATTTT. The rearrangement uses TRBV18 and TRBJ1-3, with TRBD1 identical over 8 bases. Losses at the gene ends were 2 bases for V and 4 bases for J; bases not matched to a gene: 10. Per the germline V gene, CDR1 is KGHSH and CDR2 is LQKENI. The CDR3 sequence is 17 residues long.

V and J are TRBV6-6 and TRBJ2-2, with 10 bases lining up with TRBD2. The V segment lost 6 bases and the J segment 5 bases; nucleotides outside the gene matches: 6. Germline CDR1 MNHNY, CDR2 SVGAGI (reference sequence). The CDR3 runs to 15 residues. The CDR3 region is CASRSGGARTGELFF. The CDR3, as DNA: TGTGCCAGCAGGAGCGGGGGGGCCAGAACCGGGGAGCTGTTTTTT.

The rearrangement uses TRBV14 and TRBJ2-5; D gene uncertain. V shed 1 base and J shed 7 bases, with 10 bases lying between them. CDR3 length equals 13 residues. The germline V gene has CDR1 SGHDN and CDR2 FVKESK. The CDR3: CASSQARPGTQYF. As DNA, the CDR3 is TGTGCCAGCAGCCAAGCCAGGCCTGGGACCCAGTACTTC. The full variable domain, rest sourced from reference TRBV14 and TRBJ2-5, is EAGVTQFPSHSVIEKGQTVTLRCDPISGHDNLYWYRRVMGKEIKFLLHFVKESKQDESGMPNNRFLAERTGGTYSTLKVQPAELEDSGVYFCASSQARPGTQYFGPGTRLLVL.

J is TRBJ2-5 and V is TRBV7-9; D may be TRBD2 (7 bases). Germline V gene lookup returns CDR1 SEHNR and CDR2 FQNEAQ (reference sequence). V was cut by 5 bases and J by 4 bases, with 20 bases left in between. The CDR3 contains 16 residues. The CDR3 here is CASSPQGSGSGETQYF. The CDR3 DNA is TGTGCCAGCAGCCCACAGGGTAGCGGGTCCGGAGAGACCCAGTACTTC.

This chain joins TRBV19 and TRBJ1-6; D remains ambiguous. Germline values: CDR1 LNHDA, CDR2 SQIVND (reference sequence). V lost 3 bases and J lost 11, with 11 bases in between. The CDR3 consists of 13 residues. The CDR3 coding sequence is TGTGCCAGTAGTATGGGTACGGGAACACCCCTCCACTTT. Translating gives CASSMGTGTPLHF.

The genes are TRBV5-1 and TRBJ2-7, with 8 bases matching TRBD1. The trim removed 1 base at V and 4 bases at J, leaving 4 bases unmatched. The CDR3 is made up of 14 amino acids. CDR1 and CDR2 from the germline V gene are SGHRS and YFSETQ. The CDR3 here is CASSLTGGRYEQYF. The CDR3 region has the DNA TGCGCCAGCAGCTTGACAGGGGGACGATACGAGCAGTACTTC. The variable domain in full, completed from reference TRBV5-1 and TRBJ2-7, reads KAGVTQTPRYLIKTRGQQVTLSCSPISGHRSVSWYQQTPGQGLQFLFEYFSETQRNKGNFPGRFSGRQFSNSRSEMNVSTLELGDSALYLCASSLTGGRYEQYFGPGTRLTVT.

This chain connects TRBV2 to TRBJ2-5; D might be TRBD2 (6 bases). V was cut by 5 bases and J by 4 bases, with 23 bases left in between. The germline V gene has CDR1 SNHLY and CDR2 FYNNEI. The CDR3 consists of 17 residues. The CDR3 reads CASSTNDVAGLGETQYF. The CDR3 DNA reads TGTGCCAGCAGTACTAACGACGTTGCGGGGCTCGGAGAGACCCAGTACTTC.

V usage is TRBV7-3 and J usage is TRBJ2-1; D gene unclear. V was cut by 4 bases and J by 1 base, with 5 bases left in between. The CDR3 loop spans 13 amino acids. CDR1 is SGHTA and CDR2 is FQGTGA in the germline V gene. CDR3 DNA sequence: TGTGCCAGCAGCTCCGGGTCCTACAATGAGCAGTTCTTC. The encoded protein is CASSSGSYNEQFF. Based on the CDR3 plus reference TRBV7-3 and TRBJ2-1, the full variable domain is GAGVSQTPSNKVTEKGKYVELRCDPISGHTALYWYRQSLGQGPEFLIYFQGTGAADDSGLPNDRFFAVRPEGSVSTLKIQRTERGDSAVYLCASSSGSYNEQFFGPGTRLTVL.

The rearrangement uses TRBV5-8 and TRBJ1-6, with TRBD1 identical over 8 bases. The trim removed 0 bases at V and 14 bases at J, leaving 10 bases unmatched. The length of the CDR3 is 15 residues. In germline, CDR1 is SGHTS, CDR2 YDEGEE. CDR3 loop: CASSLGEAGGNTLHF. CDR3 bases: TGTGCCAGCAGCTTGGGCGAGGCAGGGGGCAACACCCTCCACTTT.

The chain combines TRBV18 with TRBJ1-1; unclear D gene. V shed 2 bases and J shed 0 bases, with 7 bases lying between them. The CDR3 is made up of 14 amino acids. CDR1 and CDR2 (germline): KGHSH, LQKENI. The CDR3 sequence is CASSPKELNTEAFF. The CDR3 bases are TGTGCCAGCTCACCAAAGGAGCTGAACACTGAAGCTTTCTTT.

This clone was seen once. The rearrangement links TRBV5-4 to TRBJ1-2; 9 positions agree with TRBD1. The CDR3 has 17 amino acids. CDR1 is SGHNT and CDR2 is YYREEE in the germline V gene (reference sequence). V shed 5 bases and J 4 bases; nucleotides not matched to a gene: 15. In DNA form, the CDR3 reads TGTGCCAGCAGAGTCTGGGACAGGGAGGGACGAAGCTATGGCTACACCTTC. The encoded protein is CASRVWDREGRSYGYTF. Supplemented by reference TRBV5-4 and TRBJ1-2, the full variable domain reads ETGVTQSPTHLIKTRGQQVTLRCSSQSGHNTVSWYQQALGQGPQFIFQYYREEENGRGNFPPRFSGLQFPNYSSELNVNALELDDSALYLCASRVWDREGRSYGYTFGSGTRLTVV.

CDR3 sequence reads: CASRARGGNYGYTF. CDR3 nucleotides: TGTGCCAGCAGGGCCCGGGGGGGGAACTATGGCTACACCTTC. The rearrangement uses TRBV2 and TRBJ1-2, with D perhaps matching TRBD1 (5 bases). Germline values: CDR1 SNHLY, CDR2 FYNNEI. V gave up 6 bases and J gave up 2 bases, with 13 bases separating them. This CDR3 comprises 14 residues.

The rearrangement links TRBV18 to TRBJ1-1; D is ambiguous. V was shortened by 6 bases and J by 0 bases, with 8 bases between the two germline ends. In germline, CDR1 is KGHSH, CDR2 LQKENI. The CDR3 consists of 13 residues. The CDR3 nucleotides read TGTGCCAGCTCGTCTACAGTGAACACTGAAGCTTTCTTT. Translating gives CASSSTVNTEAFF.

This sequence joins TRBV2 and TRBJ2-3, with D perhaps TRBD2 (6 bases). Looked up from germline, CDR1 is SNHLY and CDR2 is FYNNEI. There are 14 residues in the CDR3. V lost 5 bases to trimming and J lost 3 bases, with 12 bases between them. CDR3 sequence reads: CASSRGGGTDTQYF. CDR3 DNA sequence: TGTGCCAGCAGTCGGGGAGGAGGTACAGATACGCAGTATTTT.

V usage is TRBV19 and J usage is TRBJ1-5; TRBD1 matches at 8 bases. Germline CDR1 LNHDA, CDR2 SQIVND (reference sequence). V was pared by 9 bases and J by 7 bases, with 23 bases of the junction left unmatched. The CDR3 spans 18 residues. The CDR3 spells CASPEFYQIGPGGQPQHF. The CDR3 nucleotides are TGTGCCAGCCCGGAGTTTTATCAGATAGGGCCAGGGGGCCAGCCCCAGCATTTT. Looking up the rest from reference TRBV19 and TRBJ1-5 gives the full variable domain: DGGITQSPKYLFRKEGQNVTLSCEQNLNHDAMYWYRQDPGQGLRLIYYSQIVNDFQKGDIAEGYSVSREKKESFPLTVTSAQKNPTAFYLCASPEFYQIGPGGQPQHFGDGTRLSIL.

CDR3 region: CASSPQQGGQETQYF. The CDR3 region has the DNA TGTGCCAGCTCACCACAACAGGGTGGCCAAGAGACCCAGTACTTC. This chain uses TRBV18 with TRBJ2-5; possibly TRBD1 for D (6 bases). CDR1 is KGHSH and CDR2 is LQKENI in the germline V gene. CDR3 length equals 15 residues. V lost 1 base and J lost 1, with 10 bases in between.

The chain has TRBV4-1 and TRBJ1-2; D remains ambiguous. This CDR3 has 13 amino acids. V was pared by 2 bases and J by 2 bases, with 6 bases between. Germline values: CDR1 MGHRA, CDR2 YSYEKL. The CDR3 here is CASSQSGNYGYTF. CDR3 coding DNA: TGCGCCAGCAGCCAATCAGGAAACTATGGCTACACCTTC.

This chain links TRBV29-1 with TRBJ1-2; D gene ambiguous. V gave up 4 bases and J gave up 7 bases, with 13 bases separating them. The CDR3 has 12 amino acids. Germline-derived CDR1 and CDR2 are SQVTM and ANQGSEA. CDR3 residues: CSVGPGGVGYTF. CDR3 coding DNA: TGCAGCGTTGGGCCTGGCGGGGTTGGCTACACCTTC.